Sequencing of this T cell receptor beta chain was carried out in a study of blood T cell repertoires in COVID-19. Overall study context: Some COVID-19 samples were acute and others convalescent; all came from the United States, Italy and Spain. Nucleic acid was either cDNA or gDNA, and it came from T cells, B-cell-depleted T cells, or PBMCs.

As processed by the authors: Reference gene primers were amplified, and this amplification served to estimate nucleated cell counts. Using immunoSEQ multiplex PCR, the repertoire was profiled, and TCRdb retains in-frame clones only, with some absent. The D gene and trimming were derived from the DNA, and the V and J assignments and clone size from that table. The sample contains 200,000 to 300,000 clones, around four fifths of which appear only once. This receptor was obtained from a man between 60 and 75 years old with acute or convalescent COVID-19. The source material was peripheral blood.

The CDR3 coding sequence is TGTGCCAGTAGTTCCGGTCGGACAGCCTCCTATAATTCACCCCTCCACTTT. Translation gives CASSSGRTASYNSPLHF. The rearrangement links TRBV19 to TRBJ1-6; TRBD1 might be the D (6 bases). The germline V gene encodes CDR1 LNHDA and CDR2 SQIVND (reference sequence). V lost 5 bases, J lost 0 bases, and 14 bases lay in between. CDR3 size: 17 residues. Full variable domain (remainder filled in from reference TRBV19 and TRBJ1-6): DGGITQSPKYLFRKEGQNVTLSCEQNLNHDAMYWYRQDPGQGLRLIYYSQIVNDFQKGDIAEGYSVSREKKESFPLTVTSAQKNPTAFYLCASSSGRTASYNSPLHFGNGTRLTVT.